The rows below give T cell receptor beta chains drawn from one sample of a study of OX40 agonist ivuxolimab in advanced cancers. Generated by immunoSEQ multiplex PCR, the TCRdb table keeps only in-frame clones and is missing some. The data hold 67,000 or so clones, with roughly nine tenths observed a single time. Sequencing was performed on CD4+ or CD8+ T cells sorted from blood, taken in a trial of the OX40 agonist ivuxolimab. These receptor sequences come from an adult with an advanced solid tumor such as melanoma, head and neck, liver or kidney cancer. CDR3s include the opening cysteine and the closing phenylalanine or tryptophan. A D gene is named only where the DNA matches it firmly. Size is stated for part of the rows, as once, few or many counts, or as a class when the clone is expanded.

TRBV2,14,TRBJ2-6,once,.,CASKQGSGANVLTF,TGTGCCAGCAAGCAGGGTTCTGGGGCCAACGTCCTGACTTTC
TRBV29-1,13,TRBJ2-5,.,TRBD2,CSVVAGAQETQYF,TGCAGCGTTGTCGCGGGAGCCCAAGAGACCCAGTACTTC
TRBV18,15,TRBJ2-7,.,.,CASSPTPTMVYEQYF,TGTGCCAGCTCACCGACCCCAACGATGGTCTACGAGCAGTACTTC
TRBV6-5,13,TRBJ2-3,.,.,CASTRASTDTQYF,TGTGCCAGCACGAGGGCTAGCACAGATACGCAGTATTTT
TRBV5-6,14,TRBJ2-7,.,.,CASSLLSGRYEQYF,TGTGCCAGCAGCTTGCTGTCAGGGAGGTACGAGCAGTACTTC
TRBV5-1,14,TRBJ1-2,.,TRBD1,CASSSGQGVYGYTF,TGCGCCAGCAGCTCCGGACAGGGTGTCTATGGCTACACCTTC
TRBV2,14,TRBJ1-5,.,.,CASRQGNSNQPQHF,TGTGCCAGCAGGCAGGGTAATAGCAATCAGCCCCAGCATTTT
TRBV2,15,TRBJ1-6,.,.,CASSERGGSNSPLHF,TGTGCCAGCAGTGAACGGGGGGGGAGTAATTCACCCCTCCACTTT
TRBV6-5,15,TRBJ1-5,.,.,CASSPGQYSNQPQHF,TGTGCCAGCAGTCCTGGACAGTATAGCAATCAGCCCCAGCATTTT
TRBV11-2,12,TRBJ2-1,.,TRBD1,CASNRQGNEQFF,TGTGCCAGCAACCGACAGGGCAATGAGCAGTTCTTC
TRBV18,13,TRBJ1-4,.,.,CASSPGRREKLFF,TGTGCCAGCTCACCGGGACGGCGTGAAAAACTGTTTTTT
TRBV2,15,TRBJ1-2,.,TRBD1,CASSRFDRVGKGYTF,TGTGCCAGCAGCCGATTCGACAGGGTGGGGAAGGGCTACACCTTC
TRBV19,14,TRBJ1-2,.,.,CASRSLTQFYGYTF,TGTGCCAGTAGATCCCTGACACAATTCTATGGCTACACCTTC
TRBV30,11,TRBJ1-2,.,.,CAWSRSYGYTF,TGTGCCTGGAGTAGATCTTATGGCTACACCTTC
TRBV6-6,14,TRBJ2-1,.,.,CASSYVQGRNEQFF,TGTGCCAGCAGTTATGTCCAGGGTCGCAATGAGCAGTTCTTC
TRBV19,11,TRBJ1-2,.,.,CASRKGYGYTF,TGTGCCAGTAGGAAGGGCTATGGCTACACCTTC
TRBV11-2,14,TRBJ2-7,.,.,CASSTGPSSYEQYF,TGTGCCAGCAGCACCGGACCTAGCTCCTACGAGCAGTACTTC
TRBV25-1,15,TRBJ2-7,.,TRBD2,CASSPSRGVSYEQYF,TGTGCCAGCAGCCCCTCCCGGGGGGTCTCCTACGAGCAGTACTTC
TRBV4-1,16,TRBJ2-7,.,TRBD1,CASSRLGTGGRDEQYF,TGCGCCAGCAGCCGCCTCGGGACAGGGGGTAGAGACGAGCAGTACTTC
TRBV30,13,TRBJ1-5,few,.,CAWTPPGGQPQHF,TGTGCCTGGACCCCCCCCGGGGGCCAGCCCCAGCATTTT
TRBV2,17,TRBJ2-6,.,.,CASSESGASSGANVLTF,TGTGCCAGCAGTGAATCAGGGGCGTCCTCTGGGGCCAACGTCCTGACTTTC
TRBV5-5,13,TRBJ1-2,.,.,CASSHRINYGYTF,TGTGCCAGCAGCCATAGGATAAACTATGGCTACACCTTC
TRBV6-1,13,TRBJ1-1,.,.,CASSAQSNTEAFF,TGTGCCAGCTCTGCACAGTCGAACACTGAAGCTTTCTTT
TRBV29-1,13,TRBJ1-1,.,.,CSVAIRVNTEAFF,TGCAGCGTGGCCATCAGGGTAAACACTGAAGCTTTCTTT
TRBV19,16,TRBJ2-3,.,TRBD2,CASSPRTSGEADTQYF,TGTGCCAGTAGTCCAAGAACTAGCGGGGAGGCAGATACGCAGTATTTT
TRBV6-4,12,TRBJ2-3,.,.,CASSDGGDTQYF,TGTGCCAGCAGTGACGGAGGGGATACGCAGTATTTT
TRBV4-1,13,TRBJ2-1,once,.,CASSQDSRGEQFF,TGCGCCAGCAGCCAAGATAGCCGGGGTGAGCAGTTCTTC
TRBV28,13,TRBJ1-5,.,TRBD1,CASRWTGAQPQHF,TGTGCCAGCAGATGGACAGGGGCTCAGCCCCAGCATTTT
TRBV7-2,14,TRBJ2-3,.,.,CASSQGQPGNTQYF,TGTGCCAGCAGCCAGGGCCAGCCAGGGAATACGCAGTATTTT
TRBV18,13,TRBJ1-2,.,TRBD1,CASSPDREYGYTF,TGTGCCAGCTCACCAGACAGGGAATATGGCTACACCTTC
TRBV5-6,15,TRBJ2-3,.,.,CASSFPGQSTDTQYF,TGTGCCAGCAGCTTTCCCGGACAGAGCACAGATACGCAGTATTTT